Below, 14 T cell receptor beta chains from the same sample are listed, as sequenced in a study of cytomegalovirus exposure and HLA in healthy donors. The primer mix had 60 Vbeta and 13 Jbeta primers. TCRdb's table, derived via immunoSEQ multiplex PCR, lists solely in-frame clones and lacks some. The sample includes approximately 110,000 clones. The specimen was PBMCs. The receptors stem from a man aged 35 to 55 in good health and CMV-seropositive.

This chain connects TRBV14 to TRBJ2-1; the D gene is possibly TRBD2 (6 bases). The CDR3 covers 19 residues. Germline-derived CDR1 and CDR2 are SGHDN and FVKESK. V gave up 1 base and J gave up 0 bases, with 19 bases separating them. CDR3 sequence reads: CASSQGAGLPSLSYNEQFF. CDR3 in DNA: TGTGCCAGCAGCCAAGGAGCTGGACTACCATCTCTCTCCTACAATGAGCAGTTCTTC.

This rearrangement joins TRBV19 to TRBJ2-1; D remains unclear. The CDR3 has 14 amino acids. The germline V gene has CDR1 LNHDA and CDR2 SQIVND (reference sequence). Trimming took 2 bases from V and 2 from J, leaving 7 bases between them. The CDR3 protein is CASSILGPYNEQFF. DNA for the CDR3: TGTGCCAGTAGTATATTGGGCCCCTACAATGAGCAGTTCTTC.

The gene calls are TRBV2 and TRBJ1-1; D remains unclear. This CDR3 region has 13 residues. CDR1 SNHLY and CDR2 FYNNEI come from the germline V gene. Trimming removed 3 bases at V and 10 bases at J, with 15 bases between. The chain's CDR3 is CASSEGLARIAFF. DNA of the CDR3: TGTGCCAGCAGTGAGGGGTTAGCGCGTATAGCTTTCTTT.

The CDR3 DNA reads TGTGCCAGCATGTTGGCAAGCTCTGGGGCCAACGTCCTGACTTTC. Its protein is CASMLASSGANVLTF. This chain connects TRBV2 to TRBJ2-6; D ambiguous. With 7 bases removed from V and 0 bases from J, the gap between germline ends came to 10 bases. This CDR3 contains 15 residues. The V gene's germline CDR1 is SNHLY and CDR2 FYNNEI.

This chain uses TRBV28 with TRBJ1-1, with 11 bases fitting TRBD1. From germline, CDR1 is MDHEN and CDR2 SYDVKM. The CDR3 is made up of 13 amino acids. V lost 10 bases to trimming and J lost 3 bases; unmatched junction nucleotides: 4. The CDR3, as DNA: TGTGCCACCAGGACAGGGGGCTACACTGAAGCTTTCTTT. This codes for CATRTGGYTEAFF.

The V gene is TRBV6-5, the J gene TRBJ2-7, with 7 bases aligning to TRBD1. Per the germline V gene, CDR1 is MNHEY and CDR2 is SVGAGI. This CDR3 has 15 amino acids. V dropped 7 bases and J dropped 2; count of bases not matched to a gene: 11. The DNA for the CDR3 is TGTGCCAGCACCGAAATTGGGACAGCTACCTACGAGCAGTACTTC. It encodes CASTEIGTATYEQYF.

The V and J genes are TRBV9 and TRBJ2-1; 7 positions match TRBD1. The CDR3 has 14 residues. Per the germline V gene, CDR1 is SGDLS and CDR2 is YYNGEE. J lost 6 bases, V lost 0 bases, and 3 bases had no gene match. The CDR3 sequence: CASSVEGQLNEQFF. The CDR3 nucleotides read TGTGCCAGCAGCGTAGAGGGACAGCTCAATGAGCAGTTCTTC.

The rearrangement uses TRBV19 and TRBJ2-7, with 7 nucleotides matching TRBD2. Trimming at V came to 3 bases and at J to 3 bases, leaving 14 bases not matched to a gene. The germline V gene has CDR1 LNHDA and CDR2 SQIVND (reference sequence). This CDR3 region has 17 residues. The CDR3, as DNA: TGTGCCAGTAGTATCATACTAGCGTGTAAGAGAAACTACGAGCAGTACTTC. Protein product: CASSIILACKRNYEQYF. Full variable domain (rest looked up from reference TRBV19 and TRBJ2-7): DGGITQSPKYLFRKEGQNVTLSCEQNLNHDAMYWYRQDPGQGLRLIYYSQIVNDFQKGDIAEGYSVSREKKESFPLTVTSAQKNPTAFYLCASSIILACKRNYEQYFGPGTRLTVT.

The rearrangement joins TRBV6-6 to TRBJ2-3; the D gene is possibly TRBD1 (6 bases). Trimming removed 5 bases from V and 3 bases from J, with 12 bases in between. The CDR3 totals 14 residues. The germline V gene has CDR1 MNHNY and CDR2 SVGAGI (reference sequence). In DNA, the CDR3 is TGTGCCAGCAGTCCCTGGACAGCAACAGATACGCAGTATTTT. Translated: CASSPWTATDTQYF.

CDR3 region: CASKPTGGRGEQYF. The CDR3 bases are TGTGCCAGCAAACCCACAGGGGGCAGGGGGGAGCAGTACTTC. The rearrangement links TRBV28 to TRBJ2-7, with 9 positions matching TRBD1. The CDR3 covers 14 residues. The germline gives CDR1 MDHEN, CDR2 SYDVKM. V shed 7 bases and J 7 bases; nucleotides not matched to a gene: 11.

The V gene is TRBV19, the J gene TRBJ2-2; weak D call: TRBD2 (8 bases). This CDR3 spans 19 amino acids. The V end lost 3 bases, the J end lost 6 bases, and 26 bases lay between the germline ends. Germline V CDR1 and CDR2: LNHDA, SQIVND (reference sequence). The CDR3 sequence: CASSMGTEPTGTSSGELFF. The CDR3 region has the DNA TGTGCCAGTAGTATGGGGACAGAGCCGACCGGGACTAGTTCCGGGGAGCTGTTTTTT.

The CDR3 loop reads CASSSSVETYEQYF. In DNA form, the CDR3 reads TGTGCCAGCAGCTCTTCAGTTGAAACCTACGAGCAGTACTTC. The rearrangement joins TRBV5-6 to TRBJ2-7; D gene unclear. CDR3 length: 14 amino acids. Germline assignment: CDR1 SGHDT and CDR2 YYEEEE. Trimming pared 3 bases from V and 2 bases from J, leaving 12 bases between. The whole variable domain, remainder taken from reference TRBV5-6 and TRBJ2-7, is DAGVTQSPTHLIKTRGQQVTLRCSPKSGHDTVSWYQQALGQGPQFIFQYYEEEERQRGNFPDRFSGHQFPNYSSELNVNALLLGDSALYLCASSSSVETYEQYFGPGTRLTVT.

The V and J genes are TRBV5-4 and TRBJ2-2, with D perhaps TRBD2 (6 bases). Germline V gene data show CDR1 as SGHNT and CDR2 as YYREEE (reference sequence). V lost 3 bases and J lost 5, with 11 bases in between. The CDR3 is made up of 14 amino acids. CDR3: CASSSQTSTGELFF. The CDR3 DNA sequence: TGTGCCAGCAGCTCGCAGACTAGTACCGGGGAGCTGTTTTTT.

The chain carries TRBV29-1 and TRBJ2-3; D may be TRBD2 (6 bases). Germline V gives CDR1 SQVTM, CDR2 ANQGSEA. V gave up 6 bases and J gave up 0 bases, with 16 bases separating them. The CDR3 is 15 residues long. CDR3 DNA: TGCAGCGTCACCGGGACTTTCCCTAGCACAGATACGCAGTATTTT. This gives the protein CSVTGTFPSTDTQYF.